This T cell receptor beta chain stems from a study of blood T cell repertoires in COVID-19. The germline V gene has CDR1 SGHNT and CDR2 YYREEE (reference sequence). Trimming removed 9 bases from V and 5 bases from J, with 20 bases in between. CDR3 length: 14 amino acids. Using immunoSEQ multiplex PCR, the repertoire was profiled, and TCRdb retains in-frame clones only, with some absent. The sample has roughly 200,000 clones; roughly nine tenths are singletons. This clonotype was obtained from a woman in her 50s in a cohort exposed to, infected with or recovered from COVID-19 (not recorded which). The chain joins TRBV5-4 to TRBJ2-5; perhaps TRBD2 as D (6 bases). Sample: PBMCs or T cells enriched from blood (not recorded which). CDR3 DNA: TGTGCCACCCGGGGGAACGTGGAGGGGGAGACCCAGTACTTC. It encodes CATRGNVEGETQYF.